This passage covers 22 T cell receptor beta chains from one sample sequenced in a study of cytotoxic CD8 clonotypes in ibrutinib-treated CLL. Generated by immunoSEQ multiplex PCR, the TCRdb table keeps only in-frame clones and is missing some. The data show about 120,000 clones, roughly 88% seen once. The sample here was PBMCs, taken after 24 months of ibrutinib treatment. These receptors were taken from a human donor with chronic lymphocytic leukemia.

The chain uses TRBV7-2 and TRBJ1-5, with D unclear. This CDR3 has 15 amino acids. CDR1 and CDR2 from the germline V gene are SGHTA and FQGNSA. Deletions cut 1 base from V and 7 bases from J, with 14 bases between. The CDR3, as DNA: TGTGCCAGCAGCTTAGGAGAGGGTTTGGGGCAGCCCCAGCATTTT. Translation: CASSLGEGLGQPQHF.

This clone has just one count. This chain links TRBV6-5 with TRBJ2-7, with D tentatively TRBD1 (5 bases). The CDR3 extends over 16 amino acids. CDR1 is MNHEY and CDR2 is SVGAGI in the germline V gene. The germline V and J ends were trimmed by 2 bases and 3 bases, with 17 bases remaining between them. The CDR3, as DNA: TGTGCCAGCAGTTACACACTGACAGAGCCCCACTACGAGCAGTACTTC. Translation: CASSYTLTEPHYEQYF.

This clone was seen just once. The CDR3 region has the DNA TGCGCCAGCAGCCCCCGTCTTGTAGATGGCGAGCAGTACTTC. Translated: CASSPRLVDGEQYF. V and J are TRBV4-3 and TRBJ2-7; D not certain. V dropped 4 bases and J dropped 6 bases, with 16 bases sitting between them. Germline V lookup: CDR1 LGHNA, CDR2 YSLEER. The CDR3 covers 14 residues.

This rearrangement joins TRBV1 to TRBJ2-1. TRBV1 is a listed pseudogene. The CDR3 covers 16 residues. DNA for the CDR3: TGCACCAGCAGCCAAGCGGACCCCTCGTCTTCGGATGAGCAGTTCTTC. The encoded protein is CTSSQADPSSSDEQFF.

The V and J genes are TRBV5-1 and TRBJ2-2; D is possibly TRBD1 (6 bases). The germline gives CDR1 SGHRS, CDR2 YFSETQ. Trimming took off 7 bases at V and 3 bases at J, with 13 bases between the two ends. This CDR3 comprises 14 residues. CDR3 amino acids: CASGDSGDTGELFF. The CDR3, as DNA: TGCGCCAGCGGAGATTCAGGGGACACCGGGGAGCTGTTTTTT.

The V and J genes are TRBV27 and TRBJ1-1; the match to TRBD1 covers 8 bases. V shed 1 base and J 1 base; nucleotides not matched to a gene: 2. There are 15 residues in the CDR3. The V gene's germline CDR1 is MNHEY and CDR2 SMNVEV (reference sequence). The CDR3 reads CASSLLTGGNTEAFF. The CDR3 DNA reads as TGTGCCAGCAGTTTATTAACAGGGGGGAACACTGAAGCTTTCTTT.

The chain combines TRBV6-5 with TRBJ2-7, with D perhaps TRBD2 (5 bases). Trimming cost V 2 bases and J 3 bases, with 17 bases left between them. The germline gives CDR1 MNHEY, CDR2 SVGAGI. The CDR3 is 16 residues long. CDR3 coding DNA: TGTGCCAGCAGTTACACAGCATCGGGGTTCGGCTACGAGCAGTACTTC. Protein: CASSYTASGFGYEQYF.

The CDR3 sequence: CASCITGGPYEQYF. DNA for the CDR3: TGTGCCAGCTGTATAACAGGGGGCCCCTACGAGCAGTACTTC. The J gene is TRBJ2-7, the V gene TRBV6-7; the match to TRBD1 covers 9 bases. TRBV6-7 is sorted into the ORF group, with uncertain function. This CDR3 is built from 14 residues. The V gene end was trimmed by 8 bases and the J gene end by 2 bases; junction bases not matched to a gene: 7.

The genes are TRBV5-5 and TRBJ2-2; no firm D call. Trimming pared 4 bases from V and 5 bases from J, leaving 9 bases between. Germline V gene lookup returns CDR1 SGHKS and CDR2 YYEKEE (reference sequence). CDR3 length: 13 amino acids. DNA of the CDR3: TGTGCCAGCAGCAAAGAATGGACCGGGGAGCTGTTTTTT. Protein: CASSKEWTGELFF.

The chain is built from TRBV19 and TRBJ1-4; the match to TRBD1 covers 8 bases. V shed 6 bases, J shed 4 bases, and the junction held 7 bases outside the gene matches. The CDR3 has 15 amino acids. From germline, CDR1 is LNHDA and CDR2 SQIVND (reference sequence). The CDR3 nucleotides read TGTGCCAGTAGCGCTCCGGGACAGGTTAATGAAAAACTGTTTTTT. It specifies CASSAPGQVNEKLFF.

The chain links TRBV27 to TRBJ1-2; TRBD1 might be the D (5 bases). CDR1 MNHEY and CDR2 SMNVEV come from the germline V gene (reference sequence). The CDR3 has 14 residues. Trimming shortened V by 3 bases and J by 8 bases, and 16 bases separated the two germline ends. CDR3 DNA: TGTGCCAGCAGTTTCACGGGACTTTCTCCGGGCTACACCTTC. It translates to CASSFTGLSPGYTF.

The gene calls are TRBV28 and TRBJ1-2; no clear D gene. There are 14 residues in the CDR3. Germline-derived CDR1 and CDR2 are MDHEN and SYDVKM. V gave up 2 bases and J gave up 6 bases, with 13 bases separating them. The CDR3 nucleotides read TGTGCCAGCAGTTTACCCGGGGAGACGCATGGCTACACCTTC. As protein: CASSLPGETHGYTF.

J is TRBJ2-4 and V is TRBV30, with D perhaps TRBD2 (7 bases). The V end lost 2 bases, the J end lost 2 bases, and 13 bases lay between the germline ends. This CDR3 contains 15 residues. The germline CDR1 and CDR2 sequences are GTSNPN and SVGIG (reference sequence). CDR3 nucleotides: TGTGCCTGGAGTTTGAGGGGGGGTACCAAAAACATTCAGTACTTC. Translation gives CAWSLRGGTKNIQYF.

The V call is TRBV5-1, the J call TRBJ1-5, with D unresolved. Germline assignment: CDR1 SGHRS and CDR2 YFSETQ. CDR3 length: 15 amino acids. V lost 0 bases to trimming and J lost 2 bases, with 9 bases between them. Written as DNA, the CDR3 is TGCGCCAGCAGCTTGGACGGATTGGGCAATCAGCCCCAGCATTTT. Translating it yields CASSLDGLGNQPQHF.

In nucleotides, the CDR3 is TGTGCCAGCAGCTTGGCCCCTAGCGTTTCCGGCACCTACGAGCAGTACTTC. Protein: CASSLAPSVSGTYEQYF. The chain uses TRBV7-3 and TRBJ2-7; D is perhaps TRBD2 (6 bases). This CDR3 has 17 residues. Germline V gene data show CDR1 as SGHTA and CDR2 as FQGTGA. Between the trimmed V and J ends, which lost 3 bases and 2 bases, there was a span of 20 bases.

The rearrangement joins TRBV7-3 to TRBJ2-3, with TRBD2 matching 10 bases. The CDR3 sequence is 15 residues long. V dropped 4 bases and J dropped 3; count of bases not matched to a gene: 4. Germline assignment: CDR1 SGHTA and CDR2 FQGTGA. Written as DNA, the CDR3 is TGTGCCAGCAGCTGGAGACTAGCGGGTACAGATACGCAGTATTTT. Encoded protein: CASSWRLAGTDTQYF.

This sequence joins TRBV7-6 and TRBJ2-1, with D possibly TRBD1 on 5 matching bases. The CDR3 is 13 amino acids. Looked up from germline, CDR1 is SGHVS and CDR2 is FNYEAQ. V was shortened by 4 bases and J by 4 bases, with 8 bases between the two germline ends. The CDR3 protein is CASSSRQYNEQFF. The CDR3 DNA reads as TGTGCCAGCAGCTCCAGACAGTACAATGAGCAGTTCTTC.

The genes are TRBV28 and TRBJ1-5, with 7 bases that match TRBD1. V lost 5 bases and J lost 2; bases outside the gene matches: 9. CDR3 length: 16 residues. The germline gives CDR1 MDHEN, CDR2 SYDVKM. The CDR3 loop reads CASSQPRQGGNQPQHF. For the CDR3, the DNA is TGTGCCAGCAGTCAACCCAGACAGGGTGGCAATCAGCCCCAGCATTTT.

The chain carries TRBV28 and TRBJ2-5; the D call may be TRBD1 or TRBD2 (5 bases each). In germline, CDR1 is MDHEN, CDR2 SYDVKM. The V gene lost 4 bases and the J gene lost 5 bases, with 35 bases spanning the gap. CDR3 length: 21 amino acids. CDR3 protein: CASSSFAWTLGRTRTRETQYF. The DNA of the CDR3 is TGTGCCAGCAGTTCCTTCGCGTGGACACTAGGACGGACGAGGACGAGGGAGACCCAGTACTTC. Combining the CDR3 with reference TRBV28 and TRBJ2-5 gives the whole variable domain DVKVTQSSRYLVKRTGEKVFLECVQDMDHENMFWYRQDPGLGLRLIYFSYDVKMKEKGDIPEGYSVSREKKERFSLILESASTNQTSMYLCASSSFAWTLGRTRTRETQYFGPGTRLLVL.

The chain recombines TRBV29-1 with TRBJ2-7, with 8 nucleotides matching TRBD1. Germline CDR1 SQVTM, CDR2 ANQGSEA. V lost 1 base, J lost 3 bases, and 11 bases stayed unmatched. The CDR3 runs to 16 residues. The CDR3 sequence is CSVEVGRTGRYYEQYF. The CDR3 DNA reads as TGCAGCGTTGAAGTGGGCCGGACAGGGCGATACTACGAGCAGTACTTC.

The V call is TRBV28, the J call TRBJ2-7; 7 bases are shared with TRBD1. Looked up from germline, CDR1 is MDHEN and CDR2 is SYDVKM. V dropped 4 bases and J dropped 0; count of bases not matched to a gene: 18. This CDR3 contains 19 residues. CDR3 in DNA: TGTGCCAGCAGTTCTAGACAGGGAATAAGGAAAGGGAGCTCCTACGAGCAGTACTTC. Protein sequence: CASSSRQGIRKGSSYEQYF.

V usage is TRBV19 and J usage is TRBJ2-7; 8 positions agree with TRBD1. The CDR3 spans 15 residues. The junction had 8 bases not matched to a gene; V was cut back by 7 bases and J by 0 bases. Germline-derived CDR1 and CDR2 are LNHDA and SQIVND (reference sequence). In DNA form, the CDR3 reads TGTGCCAGTACCTCGACAGGGGCCAGCTCCTACGAGCAGTACTTC. Protein: CASTSTGASSYEQYF.